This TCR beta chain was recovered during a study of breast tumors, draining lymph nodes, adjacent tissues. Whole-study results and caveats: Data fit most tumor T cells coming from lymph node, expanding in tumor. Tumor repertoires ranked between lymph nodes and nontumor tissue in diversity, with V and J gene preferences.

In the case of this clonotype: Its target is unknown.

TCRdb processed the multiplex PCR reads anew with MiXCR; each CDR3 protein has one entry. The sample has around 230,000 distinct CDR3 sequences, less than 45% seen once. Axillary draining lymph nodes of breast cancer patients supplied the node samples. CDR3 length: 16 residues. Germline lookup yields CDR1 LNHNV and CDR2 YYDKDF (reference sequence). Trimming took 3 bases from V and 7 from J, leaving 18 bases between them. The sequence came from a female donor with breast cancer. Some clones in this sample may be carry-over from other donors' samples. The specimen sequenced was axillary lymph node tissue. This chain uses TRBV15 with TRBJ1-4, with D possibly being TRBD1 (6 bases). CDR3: CATSSDRGAPGEKLFF. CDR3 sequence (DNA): TGTGCCACCAGCAGTGATCGGGGGGCACCGGGTGAAAAACTGTTTTTT.